Below, one TCR beta chain is given with its context. The protocol was immunoSEQ multiplex PCR, while the TCRdb copy is restricted to in-frame clones and leaves out a portion. The sample carries 100,000 or so clones, approximately 83% recorded once. The sample originates from a study of control samples from healthy donors and cancer patients. The CDR3 runs to 14 residues. CDR1 LGHNA and CDR2 YSLEER come from the germline V gene. Trimming stripped 4 bases from V and 3 bases from J, with 13 bases between. Sequenced material: blood. The TCR was taken from a woman aged 45-65 years in good health. The V gene is TRBV4-3, the J gene TRBJ2-7; D unclear. Here the CDR3 DNA reads TGCGCCAGCAGCCTCCAAGGGTATAGCTACGAGCAGTACTTC. Amino acids: CASSLQGYSYEQYF.